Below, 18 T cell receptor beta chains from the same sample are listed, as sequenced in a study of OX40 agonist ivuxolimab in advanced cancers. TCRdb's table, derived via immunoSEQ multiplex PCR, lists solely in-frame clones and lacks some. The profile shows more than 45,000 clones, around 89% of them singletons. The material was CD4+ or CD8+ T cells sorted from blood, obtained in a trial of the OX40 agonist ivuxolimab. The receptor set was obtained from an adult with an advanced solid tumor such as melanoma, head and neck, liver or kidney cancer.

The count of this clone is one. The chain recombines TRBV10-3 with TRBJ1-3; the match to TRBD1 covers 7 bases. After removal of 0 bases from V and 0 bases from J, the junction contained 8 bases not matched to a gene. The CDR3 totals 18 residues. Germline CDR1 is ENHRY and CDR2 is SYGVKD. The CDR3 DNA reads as TGTGCCATCAGTGAGTCAGGGGGCGCGGTGGGCTCTGGAAACACCATATATTTT. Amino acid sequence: CAISESGGAVGSGNTIYF.

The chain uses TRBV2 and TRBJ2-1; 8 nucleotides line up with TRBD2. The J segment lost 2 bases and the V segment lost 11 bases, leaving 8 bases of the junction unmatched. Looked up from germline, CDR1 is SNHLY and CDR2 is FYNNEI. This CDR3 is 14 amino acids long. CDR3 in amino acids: CACYGRGPYNEQFF. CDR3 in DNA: TGTGCCTGCTACGGGAGGGGCCCCTACAATGAGCAGTTCTTC.

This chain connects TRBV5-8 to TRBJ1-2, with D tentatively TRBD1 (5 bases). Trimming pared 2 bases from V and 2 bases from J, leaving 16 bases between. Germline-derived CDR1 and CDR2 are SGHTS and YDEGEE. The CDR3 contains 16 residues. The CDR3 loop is CASSFTPGPINYGYTF. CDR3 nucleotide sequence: TGTGCCAGCAGCTTTACCCCGGGACCGATAAACTATGGCTACACCTTC.

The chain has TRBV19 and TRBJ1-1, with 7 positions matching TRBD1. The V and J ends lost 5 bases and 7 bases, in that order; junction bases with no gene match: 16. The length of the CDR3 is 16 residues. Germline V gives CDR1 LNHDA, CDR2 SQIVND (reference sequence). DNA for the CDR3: TGTGCCAGTAGTCCTCGTGACAGGGCGCCCTACGGTGAAGCTTTCTTT. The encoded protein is CASSPRDRAPYGEAFF.

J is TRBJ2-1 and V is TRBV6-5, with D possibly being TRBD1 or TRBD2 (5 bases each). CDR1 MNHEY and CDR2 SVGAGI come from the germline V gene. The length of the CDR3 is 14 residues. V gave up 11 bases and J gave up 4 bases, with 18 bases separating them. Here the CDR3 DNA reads TGTGCCTCCCAAGGGACGCCAGCATACAATGAGCAGTTCTTC. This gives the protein CASQGTPAYNEQFF.

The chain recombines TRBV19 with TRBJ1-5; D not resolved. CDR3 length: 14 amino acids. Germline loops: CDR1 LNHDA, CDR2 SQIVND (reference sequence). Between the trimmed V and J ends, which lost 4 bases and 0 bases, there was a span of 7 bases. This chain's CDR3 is CASSKDYSNQPQHF. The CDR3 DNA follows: TGTGCCAGTAGTAAGGATTATAGCAATCAGCCCCAGCATTTT.

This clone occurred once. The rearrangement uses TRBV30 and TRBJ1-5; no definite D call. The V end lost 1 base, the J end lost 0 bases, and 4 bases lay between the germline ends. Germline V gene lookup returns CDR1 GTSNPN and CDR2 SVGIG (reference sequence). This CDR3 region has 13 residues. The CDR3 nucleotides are TGTGCCTGGAGTGAAAATAGCAATCAGCCCCAGCATTTT. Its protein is CAWSENSNQPQHF.

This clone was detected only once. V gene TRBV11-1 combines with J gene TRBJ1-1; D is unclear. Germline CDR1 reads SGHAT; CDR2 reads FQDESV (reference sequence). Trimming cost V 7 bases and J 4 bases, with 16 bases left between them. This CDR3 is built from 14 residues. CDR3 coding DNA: TGTGCCAGCACCGACTGGAGGTTTAGCACTGAAGCTTTCTTT. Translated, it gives CASTDWRFSTEAFF.

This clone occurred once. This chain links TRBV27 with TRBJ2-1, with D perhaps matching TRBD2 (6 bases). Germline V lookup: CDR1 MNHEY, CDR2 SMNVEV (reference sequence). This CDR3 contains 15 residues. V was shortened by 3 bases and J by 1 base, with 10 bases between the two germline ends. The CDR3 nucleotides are TGTGCCAGCAGTTTTAGCGGATCTTCCTACAATGAGCAGTTCTTC. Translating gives CASSFSGSSYNEQFF.

The DNA of the CDR3 is TGTGCCAGCAGTCTGGGCGGGGTTACCTACGAGCAGTACTTC. It translates to CASSLGGVTYEQYF. The J gene is TRBJ2-7, the V gene TRBV6-1; D might be TRBD2 (6 bases). Germline CDR1 MNHNS, CDR2 SASEGT. V was shortened by 5 bases and J by 2 bases, with 13 bases between the two germline ends. The CDR3 is 14 amino acids.

The CDR3 spells CASSVAGAPGTEAFF. The DNA of the CDR3 is TGTGCCAGCAGCGTAGCTGGGGCGCCCGGCACTGAAGCTTTCTTT. V usage is TRBV9 and J usage is TRBJ1-1; a weak D match, TRBD1 (5 bases). From germline, CDR1 is SGDLS and CDR2 YYNGEE. V was pared by 0 bases and J by 4 bases, with 13 bases between. The CDR3 runs to 15 residues. Combining the CDR3 with reference TRBV9 and TRBJ1-1 gives the whole variable domain DSGVTQTPKHLITATGQRVTLRCSPRSGDLSVYWYQQSLDQGLQFLIQYYNGEERAKGNILERFSAQQFPDLHSELNLSSLELGDSALYFCASSVAGAPGTEAFFGQGTRLTVV.

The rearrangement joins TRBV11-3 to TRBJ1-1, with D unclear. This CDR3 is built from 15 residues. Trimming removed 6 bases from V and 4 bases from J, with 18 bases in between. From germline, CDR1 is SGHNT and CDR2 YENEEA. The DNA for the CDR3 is TGTGCCAGCAGTTTTCCTATTTCGGGTGTCACTGAAGCTTTCTTT. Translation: CASSFPISGVTEAFF.

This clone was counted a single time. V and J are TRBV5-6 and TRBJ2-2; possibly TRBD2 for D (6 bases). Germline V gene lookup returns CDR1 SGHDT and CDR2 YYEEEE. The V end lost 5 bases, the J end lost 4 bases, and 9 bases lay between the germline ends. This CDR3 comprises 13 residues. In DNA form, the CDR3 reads TGTGCCAGCAGGGGGAGGCGCACCGGGGAGCTGTTTTTT. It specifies CASRGRRTGELFF.

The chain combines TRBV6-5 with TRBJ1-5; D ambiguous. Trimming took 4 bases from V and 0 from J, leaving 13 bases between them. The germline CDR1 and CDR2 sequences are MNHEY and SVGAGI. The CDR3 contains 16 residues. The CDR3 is CASSSGSVYSNQPQHF. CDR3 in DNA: TGTGCCAGCAGTTCCGGGAGCGTCTATAGCAATCAGCCCCAGCATTTT.

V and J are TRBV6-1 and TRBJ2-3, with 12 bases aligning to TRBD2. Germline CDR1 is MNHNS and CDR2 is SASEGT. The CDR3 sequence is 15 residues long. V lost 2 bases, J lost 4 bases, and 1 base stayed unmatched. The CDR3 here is CASSELAGGPDTQYF. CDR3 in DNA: TGTGCCAGCAGTGAACTAGCGGGAGGGCCAGATACGCAGTATTTT.

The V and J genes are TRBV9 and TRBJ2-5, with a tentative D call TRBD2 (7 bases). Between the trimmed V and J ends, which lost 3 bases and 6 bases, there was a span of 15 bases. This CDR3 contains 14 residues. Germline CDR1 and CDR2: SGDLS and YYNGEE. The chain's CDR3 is CASSEGGTEKTQYF. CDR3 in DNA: TGTGCCAGCAGCGAGGGGGGGACCGAAAAGACCCAGTACTTC.

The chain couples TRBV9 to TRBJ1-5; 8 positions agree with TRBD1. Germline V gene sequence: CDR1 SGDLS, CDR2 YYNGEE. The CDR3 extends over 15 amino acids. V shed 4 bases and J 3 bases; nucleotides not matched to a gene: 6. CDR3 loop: CASSPTGGVNQPQHF. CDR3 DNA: TGTGCCAGCAGCCCAACAGGGGGAGTCAATCAGCCCCAGCATTTT. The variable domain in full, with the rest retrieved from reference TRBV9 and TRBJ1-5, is DSGVTQTPKHLITATGQRVTLRCSPRSGDLSVYWYQQSLDQGLQFLIQYYNGEERAKGNILERFSAQQFPDLHSELNLSSLELGDSALYFCASSPTGGVNQPQHFGDGTRLSIL.

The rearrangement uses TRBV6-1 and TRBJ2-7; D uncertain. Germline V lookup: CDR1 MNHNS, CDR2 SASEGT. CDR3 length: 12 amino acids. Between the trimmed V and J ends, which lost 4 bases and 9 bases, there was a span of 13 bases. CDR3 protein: CASSGREGWQYF. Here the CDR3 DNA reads TGTGCCAGCAGTGGTAGGGAAGGGTGGCAGTACTTC.